The T cell receptor beta chain described here comes from a study of blood T cell repertoires in COVID-19. In the study overall: Sample material is recorded as cDNA or gDNA derived from T cells, B-cell-depleted T cells, or PBMCs.

This CDR3 has 13 residues. Germline trimming cut 6 bases from V and 6 bases from J; bases unmatched to any gene: 8. Germline V gives CDR1 LNHDA, CDR2 SQIVND (reference sequence). The table came from immunoSEQ multiplex PCR; TCRdb's copy has only in-frame clones and leaves some out. The profile covers about 170,000 clones, with roughly 87% appearing a single time and 0.95% to 1.5% taken by the ten largest. This clone was seen only a few times. This sequence was found in a human donor with acute COVID-19. The donor label of this sample is uncertain. What was sequenced was PBMCs or T cells enriched from blood (not recorded which). This rearrangement joins TRBV19 to TRBJ2-7; 7 bases are a match to TRBD1. The CDR3 here is CASSFTGAGEQYF. CDR3 sequence (DNA): TGTGCCAGTAGCTTTACAGGGGCGGGCGAGCAGTACTTC.